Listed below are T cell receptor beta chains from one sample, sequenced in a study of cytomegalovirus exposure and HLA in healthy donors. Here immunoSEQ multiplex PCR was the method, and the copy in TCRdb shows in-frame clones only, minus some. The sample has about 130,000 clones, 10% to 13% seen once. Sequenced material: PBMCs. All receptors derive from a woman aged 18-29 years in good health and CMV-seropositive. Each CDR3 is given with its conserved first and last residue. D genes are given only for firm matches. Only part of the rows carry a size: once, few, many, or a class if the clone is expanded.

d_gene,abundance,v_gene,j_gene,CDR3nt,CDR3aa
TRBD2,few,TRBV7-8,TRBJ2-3,TGTGCCAGCAGCCCACTGGGCCGGGTCGGAGCGGGAGTGGCCACGCAGTATTTT,CASSPLGRVGAGVATQYF
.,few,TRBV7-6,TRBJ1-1,TGTGCCAGCAGCTTAGGAGGGGGCACTGAAGCTTTCTTT,CASSLGGGTEAFF
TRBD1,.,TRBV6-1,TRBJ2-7,TGTGCCAGCGGGCTGAAGACAGGGTATGGCGAGCAGTACTTC,CASGLKTGYGEQYF
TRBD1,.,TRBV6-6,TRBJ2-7,TGTGCCAGCAGGACAGGGGGAGAGGACGAGCAGTACTTC,CASRTGGEDEQYF
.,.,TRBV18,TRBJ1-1,TGTGCCAGCTCAACACTACAGGGTTCTGAAGCTTTCTTT,CASSTLQGSEAFF
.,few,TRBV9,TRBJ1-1,TGTGCCAGCAGCCCTAGAGGGGGGGTGAACACTGAAGCTTTCTTT,CASSPRGGVNTEAFF
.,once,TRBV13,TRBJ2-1,TGTGCCAGCAGCCCAAACAGCGGTACCCTTTACAATGAGCAGTTCTTC,CASSPNSGTLYNEQFF
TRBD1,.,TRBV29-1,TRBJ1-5,TGCAGCGTTGTGTTGACAGGGTCAGGTAATCAGCCCCAGCATTTT,CSVVLTGSGNQPQHF
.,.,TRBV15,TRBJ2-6,TGTGCCACCAGCAGAGATAGGGGTCCATGGCTGGCCAACGTCCTGACTTTC,CATSRDRGPWLANVLTF
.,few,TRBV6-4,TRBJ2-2,TGTGCCAGCAGTGACTCGGCTATTAGCGACACCGGGGAGCTGTTTTTT,CASSDSAISDTGELFF
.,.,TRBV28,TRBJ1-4,TGTGCCAGCACACTACCTCGGCTTAATGAAAAACTGTTTTTT,CASTLPRLNEKLFF
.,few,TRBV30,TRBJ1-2,TGTGCCTGCCGGGGTATCGATGGCTACACCTTC,CACRGIDGYTF
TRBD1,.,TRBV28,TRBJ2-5,TGTGCCAGCGGTATCCGGGACAGGGTAGAGACCCAGTACTTC,CASGIRDRVETQYF
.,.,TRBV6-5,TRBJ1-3,TGTGCCAGCAGTGGGCGGGGGGGAAACACCATATATTTT,CASSGRGGNTIYF
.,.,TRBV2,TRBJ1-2,TGTGCCAGCAGAACAGACAGCTATGGCTACACCTTC,CASRTDSYGYTF
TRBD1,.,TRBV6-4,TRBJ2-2,TGTGCCAGCAACACGACAGGGGGCTTCAACACCGGGGAGCTGTTTTTT,CASNTTGGFNTGELFF
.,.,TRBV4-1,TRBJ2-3,TGCGCCAGCAGCCAAGATCCCAGCGGGCCGATCACAGATACGCAGTATTTT,CASSQDPSGPITDTQYF
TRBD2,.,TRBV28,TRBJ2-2,TGCGCCAGCAGTTTGGGAGAGCGGGAAACCGGGGAGCTGTTTTTT,CASSLGERETGELFF
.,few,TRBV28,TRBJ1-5,TGTGCCAGCAGTTTAACAGCCTACACTAGCAATCAGCCCCAGCATTTT,CASSLTAYTSNQPQHF
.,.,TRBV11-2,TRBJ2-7,TGTGCCAGCAGCTCCGGGCAGGGGCTCTACGAGCAGTACTTC,CASSSGQGLYEQYF
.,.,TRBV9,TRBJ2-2,TGTGCCAGCAGCGTAGTTGGTGGTTTCGGGACCGGGGAGCTGTTTTTT,CASSVVGGFGTGELFF
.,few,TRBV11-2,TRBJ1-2,TGTGCCAGCAGCTTGCAGGGGATTGGCTACACCTTC,CASSLQGIGYTF
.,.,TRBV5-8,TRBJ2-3,TGTGCCAGCAGCTTGGTAGAATCAGATACGCAGTATTTT,CASSLVESDTQYF
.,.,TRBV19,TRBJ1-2,TGTGCCAGTAGTATAATTCGAACAGGTTGGAACTATGGCTACACCTTC,CASSIIRTGWNYGYTF
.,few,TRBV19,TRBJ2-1,TGTGCCAGTAGTATAGATGGGCGGGGACAGCACCAGTTCTTC,CASSIDGRGQHQFF
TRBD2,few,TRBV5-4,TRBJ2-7,TGTGCCAGTCACCCCGGGGGGTCCTACGAGCAGTACTTC,CASHPGGSYEQYF
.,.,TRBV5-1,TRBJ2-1,TGCGCCAGCAGCTTGGGGGCCTTGAGCTCCTACAATGAGCAGTTCTTC,CASSLGALSSYNEQFF
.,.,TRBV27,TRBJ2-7,TGTGCCAGCAGTCCCAGTTCGGGACAAGCCTACGAGCAGTACTTC,CASSPSSGQAYEQYF
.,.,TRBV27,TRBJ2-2,TGTGCCAGCGGATGGGCACGGAACACCGGGGAGCTGTTTTTT,CASGWARNTGELFF
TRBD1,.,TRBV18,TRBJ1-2,TGTGCCAGCTCACCCCAGGGGGCTGGCGGCTACACCTTC,CASSPQGAGGYTF
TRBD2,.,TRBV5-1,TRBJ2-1,TGCGCCAGCAGCTTGGGTATTGGCGGGAGCTCCTACAATGAGCAGTTCTTC,CASSLGIGGSSYNEQFF
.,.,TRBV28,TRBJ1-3,TGTGCCAGCAGTTCACCGGAGTTCGTCGTAGGCACCATATATTTT,CASSSPEFVVGTIYF
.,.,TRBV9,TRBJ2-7,TGTGCCAGCAGCGTAGGGCTAGGGGCCTACGAGCAGTACTTC,CASSVGLGAYEQYF
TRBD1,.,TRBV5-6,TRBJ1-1,TGTGCCAGCAGCTGGGACAGGGCCACTGAAGCTTTCTTT,CASSWDRATEAFF
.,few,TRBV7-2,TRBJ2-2,TGTGCCAGCACCTACAGAATGGACGGGGAGCTGTTTTTT,CASTYRMDGELFF
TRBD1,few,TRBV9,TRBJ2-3,TGTGCCAGCAGCCAAGTAGGGACAGCCACAGATACGCAGTATTTT,CASSQVGTATDTQYF
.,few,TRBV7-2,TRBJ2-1,TGTGCCAGCAGCTTTAACAGAGACAATGAGCAGTTCTTC,CASSFNRDNEQFF
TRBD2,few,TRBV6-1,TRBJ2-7,TGTGCCAGCACTCGGGGGGTGCCCCGGTACGAGCAGTACTTC,CASTRGVPRYEQYF
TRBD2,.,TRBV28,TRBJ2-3,TGTGCCAGCAGTCCTCGGGGGGGGCGCCATGTCGATACGCAGTATTTT,CASSPRGGRHVDTQYF
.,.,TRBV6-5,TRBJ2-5,TGTGCCAGCACCCAGTTGGCCGATGGAGAGACCCAGTACTTC,CASTQLADGETQYF
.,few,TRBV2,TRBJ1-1,TGTGCCAGCAGTGAACAGTGGAACACTGAAGCTTTCTTT,CASSEQWNTEAFF
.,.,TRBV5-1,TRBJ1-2,TGCGCCAGCAGCTTGGGGGCAGTAAACTATGGCTACACCTTC,CASSLGAVNYGYTF
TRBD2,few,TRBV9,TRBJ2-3,TGTGCCAGCAGCCAATCACTAGCGACGCCCACAGATACGCAGTATTTT,CASSQSLATPTDTQYF
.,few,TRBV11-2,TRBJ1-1,TGTGCCAGCAGCAACATGAACACTGAAGCTTTCTTT,CASSNMNTEAFF
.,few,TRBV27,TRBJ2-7,TGTGCCAGCAGTTCAATTGTCGGAGGGACCTACGAGCAGTACTTC,CASSSIVGGTYEQYF
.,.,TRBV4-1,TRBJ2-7,TGCGCCAGCAGCCCGTTGTTCGGAGCGGACAGCTCCTACGAGCAGTACTTC,CASSPLFGADSSYEQYF
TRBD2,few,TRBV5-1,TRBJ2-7,TGCGCCAGCAGCTTTGGACTAGGATCCTACGAGCAGTACTTC,CASSFGLGSYEQYF
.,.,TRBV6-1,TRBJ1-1,TGTGCCAGCAGTACCCTGAGAGCGAACACTGAAGCTTTCTTT,CASSTLRANTEAFF
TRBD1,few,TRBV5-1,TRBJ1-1,TGCGCCAGCAGCGGCGGACAGGGGGCAGCTGAAGCTTTCTTT,CASSGGQGAAEAFF
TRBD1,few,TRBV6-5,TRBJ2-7,TGTGCCAGCAGGGACAGGTTTTACGAGCAGTACTTC,CASRDRFYEQYF
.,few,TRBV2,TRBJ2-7,TGTGCCACAGGGAATGACGAGCAGTACTTC,CATGNDEQYF
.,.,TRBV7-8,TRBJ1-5,TGTGCCAGCAGCCAAAGCTCAGGTCAGCCCCAGCATTTT,CASSQSSGQPQHF
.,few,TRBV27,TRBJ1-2,TGTGCCAGCAGACGATCGGGAGCTAACTATGGCTACACCTTC,CASRRSGANYGYTF
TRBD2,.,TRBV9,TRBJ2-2,TGTGCCAGCACCCGGGAGGAACCCGGGGAGCTGTTTTTT,CASTREEPGELFF